Each of the 16 T cell receptor beta chains below was sequenced from the same sample in a study of CD8 T cells in Susac syndrome. Roughly 0.45 to 1 ug RNA was reverse transcribed with random hexamers. TCRdb re-derived calls from the immunoSEQ multiplex PCR reads in MiXCR, one entry per CDR3 protein. Of 100,000 to 150,000 distinct CDR3 sequences detected, around 94% appear once; the ten largest clones hold roughly 0.087%. The sample taken for sequencing was CD4+ T cells from PBMCs. These receptors all come from a human donor in good health.

This rearrangement joins TRBV19 to TRBJ2-2; TRBD1 matches 7 bases. The V gene's germline CDR1 is LNHDA and CDR2 SQIVND (reference sequence). The junction had 4 bases not matched to a gene; V was cut back by 5 bases and J by 4 bases. CDR3 length equals 14 residues. The CDR3 loop is CASSPNRGTGELFF. As DNA, the CDR3 is TGTGCCAGTAGTCCAAACAGGGGCACCGGGGAGCTGTTTTTT.

The CDR3 is CASSASGTKNIQYF. In DNA form, the CDR3 reads TGTGCCAGCTCTGCTAGCGGAACCAAAAACATTCAGTACTTC. The chain employs TRBV5-6 and TRBJ2-4, with 7 nucleotides matching TRBD2. The CDR3 has 14 amino acids. The junction had 6 bases not matched to a gene; V was cut back by 7 bases and J by 2 bases. Germline values: CDR1 SGHDT, CDR2 YYEEEE.

This clonotype has a single count. The rearrangement joins TRBV5-1 to TRBJ1-2; D unclear. CDR1 is SGHRS and CDR2 is YFSETQ in the germline V gene. V lost 0 bases to trimming and J lost 2 bases, with 8 bases between them. The length of the CDR3 is 14 residues. The CDR3, as DNA: TGCGCCAGCAGCTTGGGGAGGACGAACTATGGCTACACCTTC. Translating it yields CASSLGRTNYGYTF.

This chain links TRBV7-2 with TRBJ2-1, with D perhaps matching TRBD2 (6 bases). The V gene lost 2 bases and the J gene lost 2 bases, with 10 bases spanning the gap. The CDR3 is 15 residues long. Per germline, CDR1 SGHTA and CDR2 FQGNSA. The CDR3 spells CASSLYGGTYNEQFF. The DNA of the CDR3 is TGTGCCAGCAGCTTATACGGGGGAACCTACAATGAGCAGTTCTTC.

The chain is built from TRBV5-8 and TRBJ1-3; D remains unclear. Trimming stripped 7 bases from V and 4 bases from J, with 12 bases between. The CDR3 is 13 amino acids. Germline loops: CDR1 SGHTS, CDR2 YDEGEE. CDR3 region: CASPRGRGNTIYF. Written as DNA, the CDR3 is TGTGCCAGCCCTAGAGGGAGGGGAAACACCATATATTTT.

The chain employs TRBV27 and TRBJ1-1, with TRBD1 as a possible D gene (5 bases). The CDR3 spans 11 residues. The V end lost 6 bases, the J end lost 7 bases, and 9 bases lay between the germline ends. The germline gives CDR1 MNHEY, CDR2 SMNVEV (reference sequence). The CDR3 here is CASRGEGEAFF. DNA of the CDR3: TGTGCCAGCAGGGGGGAGGGTGAAGCTTTCTTT.

This sequence joins TRBV10-3 and TRBJ2-3; the D is unclear. Germline CDR1 and CDR2: ENHRY and SYGVKD. There are 12 residues in the CDR3. The ends were cut back, 4 bases at V and 6 bases at J, with 8 bases in the middle. CDR3 nucleotides: TGTGCCATCAGTGGGACCACGGATACGCAGTATTTT. This encodes CAISGTTDTQYF.

The chain links TRBV4-1 to TRBJ2-1; TRBD1 aligns across 8 bases. CDR1 and CDR2 from the germline V gene are MGHRA and YSYEKL. Trimming took 3 bases from V and 7 from J; bases not matched to a gene: 8. The CDR3 contains 15 residues. CDR3 DNA sequence: TGCGCCAGCAGCCATGTGGACAGGGAAGGTAATGAGCAGTTCTTC. It codes for CASSHVDREGNEQFF.

J is TRBJ1-1 and V is TRBV5-6; 7 bases are shared with TRBD1. V lost 1 base to trimming and J lost 3 bases; unmatched junction nucleotides: 9. Per the germline V gene, CDR1 is SGHDT and CDR2 is YYEEEE. There are 16 residues in the CDR3. The CDR3 nucleotides read TGTGCCAGCAGCTTGTTGAGGGGGCGCTACGACACTGAAGCTTTCTTT. This sequence encodes CASSLLRGRYDTEAFF.

The chain joins TRBV5-4 to TRBJ2-1; 8 bases fit TRBD2. The junction had 11 bases not matched to a gene; V was cut back by 4 bases and J by 5 bases. Germline CDR1 SGHNT, CDR2 YYREEE (reference sequence). The CDR3 spans 16 residues. Here the CDR3 reads CASSPGGTRADNEQFF. CDR3 in DNA: TGTGCCAGCAGCCCGGGGGGGACTAGGGCAGACAATGAGCAGTTCTTC.

This CDR3 reads CASSFDPGQGSWETQYF. The CDR3 region has the DNA TGTGCCAGCAGCTTCGATCCGGGACAGGGGAGTTGGGAGACCCAGTACTTC. This sequence joins TRBV7-9 and TRBJ2-5; TRBD1 matches at 10 bases. The CDR3 contains 17 residues. Germline CDR1 SEHNR, CDR2 FQNEAQ (reference sequence). The junction had 12 bases not matched to a gene; V was cut back by 3 bases and J by 5 bases.

V and J are TRBV7-2 and TRBJ2-7, with D possibly matching TRBD2 (5 bases). The CDR3 is 14 amino acids. V gave up 2 bases and J gave up 2 bases, with 10 bases separating them. Germline lookup yields CDR1 SGHTA and CDR2 FQGNSA. CDR3 DNA sequence: TGTGCCAGCAGCTTATTTGCGGGTACCTACGAGCAGTACTTC. It specifies CASSLFAGTYEQYF.

This sequence joins TRBV7-8 and TRBJ2-1, with D perhaps matching TRBD2 (6 bases). Germline loops: CDR1 SGHVS, CDR2 FQNEAQ. V lost 1 base and J 7 bases, leaving 11 bases between the germline ends. The CDR3 has 14 residues. The CDR3 sequence is CASSLVVAENEQFF. The CDR3 DNA reads as TGTGCCAGCAGCTTAGTGGTAGCGGAAAATGAGCAGTTCTTC. Supplemented by reference TRBV7-8 and TRBJ2-1, the full variable domain reads GAGVSQSPRYKVAKRGQDVALRCDPISGHVSLFWYQQALGQGPEFLTYFQNEAQLDKSGLPSDRFFAERPEGSVSTLKIQRTQQEDSAVYLCASSLVVAENEQFFGPGTRLTVL.

The genes are TRBV29-1 and TRBJ1-1; TRBD1 might be the D (5 bases). V was cut by 4 bases and J by 4 bases, with 13 bases left in between. CDR3 length: 13 residues. CDR1 and CDR2 (germline): SQVTM, ANQGSEA. The CDR3 sequence: CSVAGQAPTEAFF. In nucleotides, the CDR3 is TGCAGCGTTGCGGGGCAGGCTCCCACTGAAGCTTTCTTT. Drawing the rest from reference TRBV29-1 and TRBJ1-1, the complete variable domain is SAVISQKPSRDICQRGTSLTIQCQVDSQVTMMFWYRQQPGQSLTLIATANQGSEATYESGFVIDKFPISRPNLTFSTLTVSNMSPEDSSIYLCSVAGQAPTEAFFGQGTRLTVV.

CDR3 in amino acids: CASNRDRSSGNTIYF. CDR3 DNA sequence: TGTGCCAGTAATCGGGACCGGAGCTCTGGAAACACCATATATTTT. The chain uses TRBV19 and TRBJ1-3, with a weak D call TRBD1 (5 bases). This CDR3 spans 15 amino acids. CDR1 and CDR2 from the germline V gene are LNHDA and SQIVND (reference sequence). V was cut by 7 bases and J by 0 bases, with 13 bases left in between.

The chain uses TRBV3-1 and TRBJ2-1; TRBD1 matches 8 bases. Germline V gives CDR1 LGHDT, CDR2 YNNKEL (reference sequence). V lost 8 bases and J lost 6; bases outside the gene matches: 6. The CDR3 has 13 amino acids. DNA of the CDR3: TGTGCCAGCCTCGACAGGGGAGCCAATGAGCAGTTCTTC. Encoded protein: CASLDRGANEQFF.